These 5 T cell receptor beta chains share one sample of origin, sequenced in a study of technical replicates of blood from a handful of donors. Sequencing used immunoSEQ multiplex PCR; TCRdb keeps in-frame clones, though not all of them. Among over 50,000 clones, 97% were seen once, and the ten largest hold approximately 0.18%. Source material: T cells isolated from PBMCs. Every receptor here comes from a human donor in good health.

V and J are TRBV5-6 and TRBJ1-3; D not certain. In germline, CDR1 is SGHDT, CDR2 YYEEEE. The V and J ends lost 2 bases and 3 bases respectively, with 6 bases between them. The CDR3 is made up of 13 amino acids. CDR3 in DNA: TGTGCCAGCAGCTTTAGAGGTGGAAACACCATATATTTT. Translation gives CASSFRGGNTIYF.

This rearrangement joins TRBV5-1 to TRBJ2-5; possibly TRBD1 for D (6 bases). The CDR3 length is 14 residues. The V gene's germline CDR1 is SGHRS and CDR2 YFSETQ. Trimming shortened V by 4 bases and J by 5 bases, and 15 bases separated the two germline ends. CDR3 nucleotide sequence: TGCGCCAGCAGCGTGACAGGTCAAGGGGAGACCCAGTACTTC. Amino acid sequence: CASSVTGQGETQYF.

V is TRBV23-1 and J is TRBJ1-4, with D perhaps matching TRBD1 (5 bases). TRBV23-1 is assigned to the ORF class and has an uncertain function. The V gene lost 0 bases and the J gene lost 2 bases, with 22 bases spanning the gap. The CDR3 has 20 amino acids. The CDR3 region has the DNA TGCGCCAGCAGTCAATCACCCTCAGGAACGGGGGGGAGCACTAATGAAAAACTGTTTTTT. Translated, it gives CASSQSPSGTGGSTNEKLFF.

The chain uses TRBV4-2 and TRBJ2-3; 8 bases fit TRBD2. V lost 3 bases to trimming and J lost 5 bases; unmatched junction nucleotides: 4. The CDR3 has 14 amino acids. Germline CDR1 LGHNA, CDR2 YNFKEQ. This CDR3 reads CASSQALAGDTQYF. CDR3 coding DNA: TGTGCCAGCAGCCAGGCGCTAGCGGGAGATACGCAGTATTTT.

This sequence joins TRBV6-5 and TRBJ2-5; 9 bases align to TRBD1. Germline V gene sequence: CDR1 MNHEY, CDR2 SVGAGI. The CDR3 is made up of 13 amino acids. V gave up 4 bases and J gave up 5 bases; unmatched junction bases: 2. The CDR3 protein is CASSWDRDETQYF. The DNA of the CDR3 is TGTGCCAGCAGTTGGGACAGGGATGAGACCCAGTACTTC.